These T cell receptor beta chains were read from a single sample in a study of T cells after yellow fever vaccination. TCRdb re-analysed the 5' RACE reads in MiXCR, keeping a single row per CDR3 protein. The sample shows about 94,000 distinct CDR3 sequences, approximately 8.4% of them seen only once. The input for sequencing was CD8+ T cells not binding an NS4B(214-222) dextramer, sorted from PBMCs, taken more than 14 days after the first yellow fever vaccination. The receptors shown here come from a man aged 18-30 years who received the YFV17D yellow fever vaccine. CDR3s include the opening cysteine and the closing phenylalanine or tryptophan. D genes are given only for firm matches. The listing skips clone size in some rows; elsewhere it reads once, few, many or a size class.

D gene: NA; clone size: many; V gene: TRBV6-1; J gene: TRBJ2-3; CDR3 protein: CASGWTPTDTQYF; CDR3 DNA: TGTGCCAGCGGATGGACCCCCACAGATACGCAGTATTTT
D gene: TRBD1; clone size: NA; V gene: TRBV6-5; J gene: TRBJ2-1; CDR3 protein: CASSYSLQGNINEQFF; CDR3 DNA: TGTGCCAGCAGTTACTCGCTACAGGGGAATATCAATGAGCAGTTCTTC
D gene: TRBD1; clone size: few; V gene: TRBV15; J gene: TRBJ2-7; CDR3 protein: CATSRDYPGGHSYEQYF; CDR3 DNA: TGTGCCACCAGCAGAGATTACCCAGGGGGACACTCCTACGAGCAGTACTTC
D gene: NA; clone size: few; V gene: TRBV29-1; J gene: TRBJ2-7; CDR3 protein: CSVDRPNSYEQYF; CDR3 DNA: TGCAGCGTTGATAGACCCAACTCCTACGAGCAGTACTTC
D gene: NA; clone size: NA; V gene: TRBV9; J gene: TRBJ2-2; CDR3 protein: CASSVKKRYHGELFF; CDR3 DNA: TGTGCCAGCAGCGTAAAAAAGAGATACCACGGGGAGCTGTTTTTT
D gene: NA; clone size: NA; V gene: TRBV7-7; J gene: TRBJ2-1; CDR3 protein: CASSDNLHNEQFF; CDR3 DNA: TGTGCCAGCAGCGACAATCTCCACAATGAGCAGTTCTTC
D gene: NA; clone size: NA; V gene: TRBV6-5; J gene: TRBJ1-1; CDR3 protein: CASSYYGTNTEAFF; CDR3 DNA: TGTGCCAGCAGTTATTACGGGACGAACACTGAAGCTTTCTTT
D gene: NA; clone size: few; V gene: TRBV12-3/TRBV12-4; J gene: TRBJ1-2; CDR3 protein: CASRLAGGNYGYTF; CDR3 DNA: TGTGCCAGCAGGCTGGCCGGAGGGAACTATGGCTACACCTTC
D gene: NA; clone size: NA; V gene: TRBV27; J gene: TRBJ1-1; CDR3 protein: CASSLEGTNTEAFF; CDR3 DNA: TGTGCCAGCAGTTTAGAGGGGACGAACACTGAAGCTTTCTTT
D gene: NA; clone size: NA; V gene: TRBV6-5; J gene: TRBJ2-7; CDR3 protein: CASSYKGGAYEQYF; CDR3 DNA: TGTGCCAGCAGTTACAAAGGGGGAGCATACGAGCAGTACTTC
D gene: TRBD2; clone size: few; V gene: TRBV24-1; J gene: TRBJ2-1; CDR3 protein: CATSEIGGEQFF; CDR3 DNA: TGTGCCACCAGTGAGATCGGGGGGGAGCAGTTCTTC
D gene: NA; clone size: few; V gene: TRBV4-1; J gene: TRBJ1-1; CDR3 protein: CASSQDAQINTEAFF; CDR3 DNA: TGCGCCAGCAGCCAAGATGCGCAGATCAACACTGAAGCTTTCTTT
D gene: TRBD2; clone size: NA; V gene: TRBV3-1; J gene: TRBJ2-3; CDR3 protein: CACSQDLAGGHTDTQYF; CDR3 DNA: TGTGCCTGCAGCCAAGATCTAGCGGGGGGCCACACAGATACGCAGTATTTT
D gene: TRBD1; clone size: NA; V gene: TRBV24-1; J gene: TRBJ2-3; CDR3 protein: CATSTQGADTQYF; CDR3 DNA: TGTGCCACCAGTACACAGGGGGCAGATACGCAGTATTTT
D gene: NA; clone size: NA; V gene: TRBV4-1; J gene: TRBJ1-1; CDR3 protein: CASSQRHQGLNTEAFF; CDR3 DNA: TGCGCCAGCAGCCAAAGGCATCAGGGGTTGAACACTGAAGCTTTCTTT
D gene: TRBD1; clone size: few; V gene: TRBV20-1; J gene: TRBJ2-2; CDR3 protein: CSARGTGPYTGELFF; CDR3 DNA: TGCAGTGCTAGGGGGACAGGTCCTTACACCGGGGAGCTGTTTTTT
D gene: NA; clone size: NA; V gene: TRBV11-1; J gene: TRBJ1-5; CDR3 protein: CASSLVGRGGYSNQPQHF; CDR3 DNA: TGTGCCAGCAGCTTGGTCGGCAGGGGAGGTTATAGCAATCAGCCCCAGCATTTT
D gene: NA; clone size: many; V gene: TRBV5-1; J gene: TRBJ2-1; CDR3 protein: CASSFSRGRYNEQFF; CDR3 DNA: TGCGCCAGCAGCTTTTCCCGGGGACGGTACAATGAGCAGTTCTTC
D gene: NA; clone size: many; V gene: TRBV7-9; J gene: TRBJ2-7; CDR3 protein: CASSLAFATSSYEQYF; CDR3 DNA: TGTGCCAGCAGCTTAGCTTTCGCGACTAGCTCCTACGAGCAGTACTTC
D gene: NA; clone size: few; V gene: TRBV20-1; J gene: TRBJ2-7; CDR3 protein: CSARVGMDYYEQYF; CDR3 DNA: TGCAGTGCTAGAGTTGGGATGGATTATTACGAGCAGTACTTC
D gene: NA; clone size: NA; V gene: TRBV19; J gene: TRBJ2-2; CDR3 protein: CASSTQRLPNTGELFF; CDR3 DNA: TGTGCCAGTAGTACTCAGCGACTGCCGAACACCGGGGAGCTGTTTTTT
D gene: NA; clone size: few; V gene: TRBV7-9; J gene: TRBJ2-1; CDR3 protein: CASSPSLISYEQFF; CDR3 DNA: TGTGCCAGCAGCCCTAGCCTCATTTCCTATGAGCAGTTCTTC
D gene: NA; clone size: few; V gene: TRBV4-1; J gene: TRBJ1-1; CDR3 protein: CASSQDRTGGNTEAFF; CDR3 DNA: TGCGCCAGCAGCCAAGATCGCACTGGGGGGAACACTGAAGCTTTCTTT
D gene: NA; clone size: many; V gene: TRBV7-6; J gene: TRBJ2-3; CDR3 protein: CASSPGGQSTTDTQYF; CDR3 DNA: TGTGCCAGCAGCCCCGGGGGGCAGTCTACCACAGATACGCAGTATTTT
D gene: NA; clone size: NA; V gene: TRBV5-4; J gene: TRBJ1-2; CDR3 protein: CASSFRDGYTF; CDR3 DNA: TGTGCCAGCAGCTTCAGGGATGGCTACACCTTC
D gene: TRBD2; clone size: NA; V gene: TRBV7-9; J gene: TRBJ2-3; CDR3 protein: CASRLAGGPTDTQYF; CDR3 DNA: TGTGCCAGCAGACTAGCGGGGGGGCCAACAGATACGCAGTATTTT
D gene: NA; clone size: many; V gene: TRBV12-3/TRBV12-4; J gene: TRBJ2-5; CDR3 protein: CASSKSIGGETQYF; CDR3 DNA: TGTGCCAGCAGCAAATCCATCGGTGGTGAGACCCAGTACTTC
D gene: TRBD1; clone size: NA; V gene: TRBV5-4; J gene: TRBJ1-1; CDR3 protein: CASSRQGNTEAFF; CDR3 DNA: TGTGCCAGCAGCAGACAGGGAAACACTGAAGCTTTCTTT
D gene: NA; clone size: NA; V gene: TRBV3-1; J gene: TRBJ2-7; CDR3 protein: CASSQPPEQYF; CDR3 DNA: TGTGCCAGCAGCCAACCCCCCGAGCAGTACTTC
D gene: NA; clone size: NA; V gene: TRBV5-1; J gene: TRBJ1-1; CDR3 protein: CASSLTGLSEAFF; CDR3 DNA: TGCGCCAGCAGCTTGACAGGGTTGTCTGAAGCTTTCTTT
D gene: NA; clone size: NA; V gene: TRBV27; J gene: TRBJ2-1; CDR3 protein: CASSITGLYNEQFF; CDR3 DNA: TGTGCCAGCAGTATTACAGGGCTCTACAATGAGCAGTTCTTC
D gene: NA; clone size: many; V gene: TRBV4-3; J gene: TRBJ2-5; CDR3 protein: CASSQDPGAVETQYF; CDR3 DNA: TGCGCCAGCAGCCAAGATCCGGGGGCCGTAGAGACCCAGTACTTC
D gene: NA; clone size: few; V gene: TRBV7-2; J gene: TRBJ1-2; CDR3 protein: CASSPALDDYGYTF; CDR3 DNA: TGTGCCAGCAGCCCCGCACTGGATGACTATGGCTACACCTTC
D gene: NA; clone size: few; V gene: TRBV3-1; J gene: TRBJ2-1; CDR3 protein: CASSRTGDEQFF; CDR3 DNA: TGTGCCAGCAGCCGCACGGGGGATGAGCAGTTCTTC
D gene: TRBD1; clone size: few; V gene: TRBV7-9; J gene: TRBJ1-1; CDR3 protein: CASSSRQGADTEAFF; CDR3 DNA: TGTGCCAGCAGCTCCCGACAGGGAGCGGACACTGAAGCTTTCTTT
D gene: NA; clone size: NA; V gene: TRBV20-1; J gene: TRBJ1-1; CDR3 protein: CSAWGEQGNTEAFF; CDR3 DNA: TGCAGTGCTTGGGGAGAACAGGGAAACACTGAAGCTTTCTTT
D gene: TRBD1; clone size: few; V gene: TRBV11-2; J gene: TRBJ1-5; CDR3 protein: CASSRSGPDRGFNQPQHF; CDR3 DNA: TGTGCCAGCAGCCGCAGCGGGCCCGACAGGGGATTCAATCAGCCCCAGCATTTT